The 13 T cell receptor beta chains below come from one sample, sequenced in a study of human T cells and chemical hapten exposure. The time point here: pre-sensitization, week 0. Noted treatment: therapeutic diphenylcyclopropenone sensitization with weekly scalp DPC. TCRdb reanalysed the RACE reads using MiXCR and keeps one entry per CDR3 protein. The profile covers under 300,000 distinct CDR3 sequences, with roughly 8% appearing a single time and about 1.2% taken by the ten largest. Sequenced material: whole blood, taken in connection with sensitization to the hapten diphenylcyclopropenone (DPC). These TCRs come from a man between 18 and 29 years old with alopecia areata. Some clones in this sample may be carry-over from other donors' samples.

The chain couples TRBV19 to TRBJ2-5, with 8 bases that match TRBD2. The CDR3 length is 13 residues. With 10 bases clipped from V and 3 bases from J, the junction kept 7 bases outside the gene matches. Germline assignment: CDR1 LNHDA and CDR2 SQIVND (reference sequence). DNA of the CDR3: TGTGCCACTGCACCACTAGCGGAAGAGACCCAGTACTTC. Encoded protein: CATAPLAEETQYF. The complete variable domain, with remaining parts taken from reference TRBV19 and TRBJ2-5, reads DGGITQSPKYLFRKEGQNVTLSCEQNLNHDAMYWYRQDPGQGLRLIYYSQIVNDFQKGDIAEGYSVSREKKESFPLTVTSAQKNPTAFYLCATAPLAEETQYFGPGTRLLVL.

V usage is TRBV2 and J usage is TRBJ1-3; no clear D. Per germline, CDR1 SNHLY and CDR2 FYNNEI. CDR3 length: 13 residues. Trimming stripped 8 bases from V and 8 bases from J, with 16 bases between. The CDR3 is CASGPGPRYTIYF. The CDR3 bases are TGTGCCAGCGGTCCGGGTCCCCGGTACACCATATATTTT.

This clonotype has just a few counts. The V call is TRBV10-3, the J call TRBJ2-3, with D uncertain. V gave up 6 bases and J gave up 0 bases, with 10 bases separating them. This CDR3 region has 14 residues. Germline CDR1 reads ENHRY; CDR2 reads SYGVKD. The CDR3 DNA follows: TGTGCCATCAGCGCTCTCCTTAGCACAGATACGCAGTATTTT. Translation gives CAISALLSTDTQYF.

This clonotype has a handful of counts. The chain couples TRBV12-3 or TRBV12-4 to TRBJ2-1; 9 nucleotides align to TRBD1. This CDR3 has 17 amino acids. Unmatched junction bases numbered 11, after V lost 4 bases and J lost 4 bases. In DNA, the CDR3 is TGTGCCAGCAGTTCCGACCGCCGGGACAGGGCTTACAATGAGCAGTTCTTC. Residues: CASSSDRRDRAYNEQFF.

The rearrangement uses TRBV5-1 and TRBJ1-1, with D unresolved. There are 12 residues in the CDR3. Germline CDR1 is SGHRS and CDR2 is YFSETQ. V lost 2 bases, J lost 7 bases, and 9 bases lay in between. The DNA of the CDR3 is TGCGCCAGCAGCTTAGGCAAAGGTGAAGCTTTCTTT. Its protein is CASSLGKGEAFF.

This clonotype was observed at least ten times. The chain couples TRBV6-2 or TRBV6-3 to TRBJ1-2, with 12 bases that match TRBD1. Germline CDR1 is MNHEY and CDR2 is SVGEGT. The CDR3 is 15 amino acids. V dropped 7 bases and J dropped 4; count of bases not matched to a gene: 7. CDR3 nucleotides: TGTGCCAGCAATTCCGGGACAGGGGGCTCCTATGGCTACACCTTC. This sequence encodes CASNSGTGGSYGYTF.

Only a few counts were recorded for this clonotype. The chain has TRBV3-1 and TRBJ2-2; TRBD2 might be the D (5 bases). Germline V lookup: CDR1 LGHDT, CDR2 YNNKEL (reference sequence). The length of the CDR3 is 15 residues. Trimming took 4 bases from V and 9 from J, leaving 18 bases between them. The CDR3 DNA reads TGTGCCAGCAGCCGCTCTAGCTTCATGCGCAGGGAGCTGTTTTTT. It translates to CASSRSSFMRRELFF.

This clonotype came up many times. This rearrangement joins TRBV6-2 or TRBV6-3 to TRBJ1-2, with D tentatively TRBD1 (6 bases). Trimming stripped 5 bases from V and 4 bases from J, with 8 bases between. This CDR3 is built from 12 residues. Germline V gene lookup returns CDR1 MNHEY and CDR2 SVGEGT. The chain's CDR3 is CASSEDSYGYTF. The CDR3 DNA reads as TGTGCCAGCAGTGAGGACAGCTATGGCTACACCTTC.

This clonotype was seen a few times. V gene TRBV12-3 or TRBV12-4 combines with J gene TRBJ2-3; a weak D match, TRBD2 (5 bases). The CDR3 loop spans 18 amino acids. V gave up 3 bases and J gave up 1 base, with 20 bases separating them. The chain's CDR3 is CASSLRVRFRSGTDTQYF. As DNA, the CDR3 is TGTGCCAGCAGTTTGAGGGTCAGATTTCGGTCCGGCACAGATACGCAGTATTTT.

This clonotype was found many times. The CDR3 here is CASSLDRVEAFF. The CDR3 nucleotides read TGTGCCAGCAGCCTGGACAGGGTGGAAGCTTTCTTT. The chain employs TRBV6-5 and TRBJ1-1, with 8 bases identical to TRBD1. This CDR3 region has 12 residues. With V trimmed by 6 bases and J by 8 bases, 5 bases remained unmatched. The germline V gene has CDR1 MNHEY and CDR2 SVGAGI.

This chain joins TRBV7-9 and TRBJ1-6, with D maybe TRBD1 (5 bases). Trimming cost V 0 bases and J 17 bases, with 17 bases left between them. The germline CDR1 and CDR2 sequences are SEHNR and FQNEAQ (reference sequence). The CDR3 covers 14 residues. The CDR3 DNA reads TGTGCCAGCAGCTTAGCGTCCCCCGGGACCCTCATCCACTTT. It encodes CASSLASPGTLIHF.

This chain links TRBV6-5 with TRBJ1-1; TRBD1 matches 7 bases. This CDR3 has 14 residues. V trimming: 6 bases; J trimming: 2 bases; junction bases outside the gene matches: 6. Per germline, CDR1 MNHEY and CDR2 SVGAGI. The CDR3 protein is CASSYTGDNTEAFF. CDR3 coding DNA: TGTGCCAGCAGCTACACAGGGGACAACACTGAAGCTTTCTTT.

The chain has TRBV5-4 and TRBJ2-5; 8 positions match TRBD2. Germline CDR1 reads SGHNT; CDR2 reads YYREEE (reference sequence). V dropped 4 bases and J dropped 2; count of bases not matched to a gene: 4. The CDR3 contains 14 residues. The CDR3 protein is CASSPASGQETQYF. In DNA, the CDR3 is TGTGCCAGCAGCCCGGCTAGCGGGCAAGAGACCCAGTACTTC.